Reported below is one T cell receptor (beta chain). The antigen is not known. This is likely a read error, given that the CDR3 carries no conserved phenylalanine or tryptophan at its end. Co-extraction of both nucleic acids (RNA and DNA) used about 19-33 mg of unsorted bulk tissue. There were over 80% viable tumor cells in every single sample of tumor. The input was about 490 ng total RNA; TCR beta cDNA was made from it with a constant-region primer. Nested multiplex PCR, run for three rounds with slightly modified ARM-PCR, yielded TCR beta libraries. TRBV1-TRBV30 forward primers paired with a C-beta reverse primer were used in the first two PCR rounds, which ran roughly 11 cycles each. One entry per CDR3 protein, called by TCRdb with MiXCR from the multiplex PCR reads. The sample records roughly 91,000 distinct CDR3 sequences, roughly 69% being singletons. The data were obtained in a study of tumor-infiltrating lymphocytes in primary liver carcinoma. Whole-study context: Staged T1-T3 N0M0, the tumors had sizes that ranged from roughly 4 to 10 cm across. Whole-study findings and limits: A fraction of only about 8-25% of top clones appeared in all five tumor regions. Tumors carried a top-250-clone fraction significantly exceeding that of blood (p = 0.039).

Germline V gene data show CDR1 as SGHAT and CDR2 as FQNNGV. The CDR3 has 13 residues. The rearrangement uses TRBV11-2 and TRBJ2-1; 7 positions agree with TRBD2. This sequence originates from a woman aged 55-70 years with primary liver carcinoma and hepatitis B virus infection. Sample: liver tumor tissue from sampling region 5. Subset noted: tumor region T5, tumor centre. CDR3 loop: CAISWTSGAEQFC. The CDR3 bases are TGTGCCATCAGCTGGACTAGTGGGGCAGAGCAGTTCTGC.